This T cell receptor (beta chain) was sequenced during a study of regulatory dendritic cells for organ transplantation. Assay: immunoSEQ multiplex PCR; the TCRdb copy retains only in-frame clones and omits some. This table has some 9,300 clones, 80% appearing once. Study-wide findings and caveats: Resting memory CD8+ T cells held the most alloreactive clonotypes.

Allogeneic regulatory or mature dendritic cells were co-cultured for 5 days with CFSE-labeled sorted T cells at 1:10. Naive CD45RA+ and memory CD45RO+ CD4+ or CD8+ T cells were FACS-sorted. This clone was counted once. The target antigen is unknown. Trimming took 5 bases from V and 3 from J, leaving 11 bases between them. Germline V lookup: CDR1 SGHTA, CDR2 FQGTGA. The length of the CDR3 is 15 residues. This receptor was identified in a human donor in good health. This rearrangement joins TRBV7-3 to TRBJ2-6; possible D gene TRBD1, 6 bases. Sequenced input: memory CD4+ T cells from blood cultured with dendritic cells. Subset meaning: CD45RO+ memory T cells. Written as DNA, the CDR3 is TGTGCCAGCAGCCTAGGGGGTGGTGGGGCCAACGTCCTGACTTTC. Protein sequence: CASSLGGGGANVLTF. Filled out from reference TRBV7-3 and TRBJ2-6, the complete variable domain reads GAGVSQTPSNKVTEKGKYVELRCDPISGHTALYWYRQSLGQGPEFLIYFQGTGAADDSGLPNDRFFAVRPEGSVSTLKIQRTERGDSAVYLCASSLGGGGANVLTFGAGSRLTVL.